A selection of T cell receptor beta chains follows, all from one sample in a study of blood T cell repertoires in COVID-19. Some clones are missing from TCRdb's copy, which holds only in-frame ones; the method was immunoSEQ multiplex PCR. The sample consists of roughly 290,000 clones, approximately 90% of them appearing once. The specimen sequenced was peripheral blood. These TCRs come from a woman in her sixties or seventies with acute or convalescent COVID-19. The CDR3 runs from the conserved cysteine through the conserved F or W. The order of the fields is V gene, D gene, J gene, clone size, CDR3 DNA, CDR3 protein. A D gene is named only where the DNA matches it firmly. The size field is filled for only some rows; it gives once, few, many or a size class.

TRBV29-1,.,TRBJ2-3,.,TGCAGCGTTGGTACAGCTCCGGCCACAGATACGCAGTATTTT,CSVGTAPATDTQYF
TRBV9,.,TRBJ1-1,.,TGTGCCAGCAGCCCAGGGACTATAGAAGCTTTCTTT,CASSPGTIEAFF
TRBV27,TRBD1,TRBJ1-1,.,TGTGCCAGCAGGGGGACAGGGGAAGGCACTGAAGCTTTCTTT,CASRGTGEGTEAFF
TRBV7-2,.,TRBJ2-3,few,TGTGCCAGCAGCTTTGGGGAGAGAGATACGCAGTATTTT,CASSFGERDTQYF
TRBV9,.,TRBJ1-3,.,TGTGCCAGCAGCGTAGCCCCGGAGAGGGACACCATATATTTT,CASSVAPERDTIYF
TRBV6-2/TRBV6-3,.,TRBJ1-5,.,TGTGCCAGCAGTCACGGACAGCTTAGCAATCAGCCCCAGCATTTT,CASSHGQLSNQPQHF
TRBV25-1,TRBD1,TRBJ1-2,once,TGTGCCAGCAGCGGGGGACAGGGGAACTATGGCTACACCTTC,CASSGGQGNYGYTF
TRBV28,.,TRBJ1-3,.,TGTGCCATGAAGCTCCGGGACTCTGGAAACACCATATATTTT,CAMKLRDSGNTIYF
TRBV4-3,TRBD1,TRBJ2-2,few,TGCGCCAGCAGCCAAGGGACAGGTCGAAACACCGGGGAGCTGTTTTTT,CASSQGTGRNTGELFF
TRBV4-2,.,TRBJ2-3,.,TGTGCCAGCAGCCAAGTTAGCGGACCGGGGGATACGCAGTATTTT,CASSQVSGPGDTQYF
TRBV9,TRBD1,TRBJ1-1,.,TGTGCCAGCAGCCTCGGGACAGTGGGTGAAGCTTTCTTT,CASSLGTVGEAFF
TRBV5-8,.,TRBJ2-6,.,TGTGCCAGCAGCTTGTTTGTGGGAGCCGGGGCCAACGTCCTGACTTTC,CASSLFVGAGANVLTF
TRBV12-3/TRBV12-4,.,TRBJ2-5,.,TGTGCCAGCAGTTTTGGGGGGAAGACCCAGTACTTC,CASSFGGKTQYF
TRBV11-3,TRBD1,TRBJ2-3,.,TGTGCCAGCAGCTTCCGGCAGGGGGCAGATACGCAGTATTTT,CASSFRQGADTQYF
TRBV19,.,TRBJ1-1,.,TGTGCCAGTACCCTACGGGAGGGAGCAGGGAGGTCAGAAGCTTTCTTT,CASTLREGAGRSEAFF
TRBV28,.,TRBJ2-5,.,TGTGCCAGCACCGGGGGGCCGAAAGAGACCCAGTACTTC,CASTGGPKETQYF
TRBV3-1/TRBV3-2,.,TRBJ1-6,.,TGTGCCAGCAGCCGGGTACAGGGCAGCTCCTATAATTCACCCCTCCACTTT,CASSRVQGSSYNSPLHF
TRBV23-1,.,TRBJ1-3,once,TGCGCCAGCAGTCCCCTTATTTTCTCTGGAAACACCATATATTTT,CASSPLIFSGNTIYF
TRBV19,TRBD1,TRBJ1-5,.,TGTGCCACCAACCGGAGAGGGGGCGCGGGCAATCAGCCCCAGCATTTT,CATNRRGGAGNQPQHF
TRBV24-1,TRBD2,TRBJ2-1,.,TGTGCCACCAGTGATTCCCTTCTAGCGGGGAGACCCGATGAGCAGTTCTTC,CATSDSLLAGRPDEQFF
TRBV6-2/TRBV6-3,TRBD1,TRBJ2-2,once,TGTGCCAGCAGTAGGGACAGGGTCGCGAACACCGGGGAGCTGTTTTTT,CASSRDRVANTGELFF
TRBV27,.,TRBJ2-3,.,TGTGCCAGCTCGAACTTGGAGGCGGGGAGCACAGATACGCAGTATTTT,CASSNLEAGSTDTQYF
TRBV4-2,TRBD1,TRBJ1-1,once,TGTGCCAGCAGCCAAGATGAATGGACAGGGGGAAAAGCTTTCTTT,CASSQDEWTGGKAFF
TRBV5-6,.,TRBJ2-7,.,TGTGCCAGCAGCAGTCACAGCTACGAGCAGTACTTC,CASSSHSYEQYF
TRBV19,.,TRBJ1-2,.,TGTGCCAGTAATTTAGGACAGAGCTATGGCTACACCTTC,CASNLGQSYGYTF
TRBV11-2,.,TRBJ1-5,once,TGTGCCAGCAGCTTAGATCTAAGAAACGATCAGCCCCAGCATTTT,CASSLDLRNDQPQHF
TRBV9,.,TRBJ1-2,.,TGTGCCAGCAGCGTAGTCCCGAGCAACTATGGCTACACCTTC,CASSVVPSNYGYTF
TRBV5-6,.,TRBJ1-5,.,TGTGCCAGCAGCTTTTCGGGTAGGAATCAGCCCCAGCATTTT,CASSFSGRNQPQHF
TRBV29-1,.,TRBJ2-2,.,TGCAGCGTTGACTTAAGCGGCGCGAACACCGGGGAGCTGTTTTTT,CSVDLSGANTGELFF
TRBV2,.,TRBJ1-6,.,TGTGCCAGCAGTGAAGGGCGAGGGCCCGGGTCACCCCTCCACTTT,CASSEGRGPGSPLHF
TRBV11-2,.,TRBJ1-1,.,TGTGCCAGCAGCTTACGAGGCATGAACACTGAAGCTTTCTTT,CASSLRGMNTEAFF